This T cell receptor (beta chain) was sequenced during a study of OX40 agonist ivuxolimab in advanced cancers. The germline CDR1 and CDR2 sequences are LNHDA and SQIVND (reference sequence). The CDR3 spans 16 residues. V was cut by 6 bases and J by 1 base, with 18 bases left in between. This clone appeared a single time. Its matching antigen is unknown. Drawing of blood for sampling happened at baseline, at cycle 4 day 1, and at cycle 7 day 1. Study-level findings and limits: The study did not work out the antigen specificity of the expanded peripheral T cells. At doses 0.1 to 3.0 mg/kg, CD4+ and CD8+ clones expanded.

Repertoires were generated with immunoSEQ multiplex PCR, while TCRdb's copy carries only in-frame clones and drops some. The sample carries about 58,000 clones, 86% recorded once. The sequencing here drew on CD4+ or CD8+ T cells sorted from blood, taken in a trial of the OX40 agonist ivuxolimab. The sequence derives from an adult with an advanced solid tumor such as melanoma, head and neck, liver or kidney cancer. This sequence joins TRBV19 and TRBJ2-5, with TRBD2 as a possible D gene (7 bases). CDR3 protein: CASSPFRGGFQETQYF. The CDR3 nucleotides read TGTGCCAGTAGCCCTTTTAGGGGGGGGTTCCAAGAGACCCAGTACTTC.